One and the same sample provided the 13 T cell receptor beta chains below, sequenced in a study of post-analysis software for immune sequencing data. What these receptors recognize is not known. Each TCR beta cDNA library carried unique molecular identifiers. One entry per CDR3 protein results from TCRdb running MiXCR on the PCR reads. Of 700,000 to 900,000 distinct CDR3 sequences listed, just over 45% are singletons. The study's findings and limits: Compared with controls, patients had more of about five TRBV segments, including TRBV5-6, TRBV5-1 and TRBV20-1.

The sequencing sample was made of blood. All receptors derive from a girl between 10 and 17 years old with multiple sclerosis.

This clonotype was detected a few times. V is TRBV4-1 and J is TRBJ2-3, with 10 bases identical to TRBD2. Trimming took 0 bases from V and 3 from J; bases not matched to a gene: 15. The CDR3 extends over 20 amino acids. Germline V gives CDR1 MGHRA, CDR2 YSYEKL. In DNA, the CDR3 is TGCGCCAGCAGCCAAGAAGGAATAGAACTAGCGGGAATACCGACAGATACGCAGTATTTT. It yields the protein CASSQEGIELAGIPTDTQYF.

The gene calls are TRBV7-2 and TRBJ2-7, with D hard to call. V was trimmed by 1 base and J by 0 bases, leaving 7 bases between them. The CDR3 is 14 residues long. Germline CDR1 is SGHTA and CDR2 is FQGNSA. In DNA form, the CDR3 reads TGTGCCAGCAGCTTAGAAAGATTCTCCTACGAGCAGTACTTC. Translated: CASSLERFSYEQYF.

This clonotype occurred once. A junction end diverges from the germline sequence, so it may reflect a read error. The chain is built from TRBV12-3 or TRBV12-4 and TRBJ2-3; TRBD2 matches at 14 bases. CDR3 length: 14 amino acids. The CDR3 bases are TGTGCCAGCACGACTAGCGGGAGGGGAGATACGGAGTATTTT. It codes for CASTTSGRGDTEYF.

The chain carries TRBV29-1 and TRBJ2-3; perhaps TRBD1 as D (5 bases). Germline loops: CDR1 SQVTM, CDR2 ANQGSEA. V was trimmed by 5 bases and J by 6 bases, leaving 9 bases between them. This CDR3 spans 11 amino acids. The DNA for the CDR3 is TGCAGCGTTAGACAGAGCGATACGCAGTATTTT. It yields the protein CSVRQSDTQYF.

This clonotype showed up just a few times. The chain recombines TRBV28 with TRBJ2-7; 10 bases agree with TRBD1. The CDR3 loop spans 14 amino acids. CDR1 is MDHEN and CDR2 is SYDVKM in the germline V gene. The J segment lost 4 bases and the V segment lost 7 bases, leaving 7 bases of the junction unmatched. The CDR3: CASTMGQGRYEQYF. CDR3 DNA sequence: TGTGCCAGCACCATGGGACAGGGGAGGTACGAGCAGTACTTC.

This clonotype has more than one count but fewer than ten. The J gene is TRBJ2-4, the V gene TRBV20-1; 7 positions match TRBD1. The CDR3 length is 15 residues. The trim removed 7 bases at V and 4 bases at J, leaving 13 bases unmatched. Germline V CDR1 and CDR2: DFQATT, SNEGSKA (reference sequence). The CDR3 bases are TGCAGTGTTTCGGTCTTGGGGACAGCTAAAAACATTCAGTACTTC. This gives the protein CSVSVLGTAKNIQYF.

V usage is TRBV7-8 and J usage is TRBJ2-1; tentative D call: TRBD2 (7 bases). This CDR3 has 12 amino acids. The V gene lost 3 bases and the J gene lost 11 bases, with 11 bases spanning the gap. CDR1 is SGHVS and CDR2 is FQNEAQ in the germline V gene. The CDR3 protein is CASSFGGGQQFF. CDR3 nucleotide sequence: TGTGCCAGCAGCTTTGGGGGGGGCCAGCAGTTCTTC.

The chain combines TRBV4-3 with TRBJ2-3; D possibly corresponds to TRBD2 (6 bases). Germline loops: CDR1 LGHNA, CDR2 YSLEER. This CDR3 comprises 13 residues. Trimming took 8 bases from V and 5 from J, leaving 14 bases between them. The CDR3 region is CASGNGREDTQYF. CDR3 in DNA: TGCGCCAGCGGGAACGGGAGAGAAGATACGCAGTATTTT.

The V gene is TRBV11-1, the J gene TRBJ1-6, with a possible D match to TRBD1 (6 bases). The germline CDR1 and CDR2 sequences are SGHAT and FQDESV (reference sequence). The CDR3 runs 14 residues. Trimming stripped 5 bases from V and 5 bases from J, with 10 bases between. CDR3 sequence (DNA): TGTGCCAGCAGCCGCACAGGGAATAATTCACCCCTCCACTTT. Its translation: CASSRTGNNSPLHF. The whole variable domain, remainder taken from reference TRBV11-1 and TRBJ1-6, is EAEVAQSPRYKITEKSQAVAFWCDPISGHATLYWYRQILGQGPELLVQFQDESVVDDSQLPKDRFSAERLKGVDSTLKIQPAELGDSAMYLCASSRTGNNSPLHFGNGTRLTVT.

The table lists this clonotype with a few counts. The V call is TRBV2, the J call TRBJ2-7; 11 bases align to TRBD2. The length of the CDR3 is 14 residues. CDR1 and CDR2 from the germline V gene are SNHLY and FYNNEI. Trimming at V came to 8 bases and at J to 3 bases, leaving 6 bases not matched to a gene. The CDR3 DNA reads TGTGCCAGCCGACTAGCGGGATATGACTACGAGCAGTACTTC. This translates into CASRLAGYDYEQYF.

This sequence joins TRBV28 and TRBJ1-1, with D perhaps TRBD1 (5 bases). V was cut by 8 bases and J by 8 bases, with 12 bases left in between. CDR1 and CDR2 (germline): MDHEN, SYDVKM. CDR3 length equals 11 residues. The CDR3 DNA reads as TGTGCCAGCCGGGACCAGACCGAAGCTTTCTTT. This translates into CASRDQTEAFF.

CDR3 bases: TGTGCCAGCAGCTCCTATCCGGGACAGGGGTATAATTCACCCCTCCACTTT. Its translation is CASSSYPGQGYNSPLHF. J is TRBJ1-6 and V is TRBV27; TRBD1 matches at 10 bases. V lost 6 bases, J lost 4 bases, and 9 bases stayed unmatched. The CDR3 runs 17 residues. From germline, CDR1 is MNHEY and CDR2 SMNVEV (reference sequence).

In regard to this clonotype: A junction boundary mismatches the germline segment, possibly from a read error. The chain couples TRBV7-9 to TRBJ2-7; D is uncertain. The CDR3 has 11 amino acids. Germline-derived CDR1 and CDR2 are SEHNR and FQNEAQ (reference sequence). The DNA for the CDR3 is TGTGCCAGCAGCCTTGCCTACAAGCAGTACTTC. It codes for CASSLAYKQYF. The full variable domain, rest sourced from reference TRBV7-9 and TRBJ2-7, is DTGVSQNPRHKITKRGQNVTFRCDPISEHNRLYWYRQTLGQGPEFLTYFQNEAQLEKSRLLSDRFSAERPKGSFSTLEIQRTEQGDSAMYLCASSLAYKQYFGPGTRLTVT.